In its sample, the clone carrying this T cell receptor beta chain was seen many times. CDR3 length: 17 amino acids. Germline-derived CDR1 and CDR2 are KGHSH and LQKENI. V gave up 2 bases and J gave up 4 bases; unmatched junction bases: 8. TCRdb itself ran the RT-PCR reads through MiXCR, one entry per CDR3 protein. Altogether 87,000 or so distinct CDR3 sequences are present, roughly 5.2% being singletons, with the ten largest covering about 3%. The record originates from a study of patients and donors after allogeneic stem cell transplantation. The chain combines TRBV18 with TRBJ2-1; TRBD2 aligns across 10 bases. The receptor's source is a human donor who was either an allogeneic HSCT recipient or a stem cell or donor lymphocyte infusion donor (not recorded which). It is not recorded whose cells these are; they may come from a transplant donor. The sequenced sample consisted of blood, either unsorted or a sorted T cell fraction (not recorded which). The CDR3 reads CASSPSPLLAGYNEQFF. The CDR3 DNA reads TGTGCCAGCTCACCATCCCCCCTACTAGCGGGATACAATGAGCAGTTCTTC.